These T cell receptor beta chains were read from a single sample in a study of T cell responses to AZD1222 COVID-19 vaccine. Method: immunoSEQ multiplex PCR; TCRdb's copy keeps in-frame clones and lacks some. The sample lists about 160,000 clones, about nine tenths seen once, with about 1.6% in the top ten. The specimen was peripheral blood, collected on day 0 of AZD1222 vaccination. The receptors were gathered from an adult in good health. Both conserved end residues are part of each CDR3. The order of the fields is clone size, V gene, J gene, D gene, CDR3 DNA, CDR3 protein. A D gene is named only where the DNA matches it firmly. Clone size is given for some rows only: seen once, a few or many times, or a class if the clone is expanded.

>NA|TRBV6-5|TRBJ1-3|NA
TGTGCCAGCACCGTACGTGCTGGAAACACCATATATTTT
CASTVRAGNTIYF
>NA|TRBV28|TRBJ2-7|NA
TGTGCCAGCAGTTTAATCTACGAGCAGTACTTC
CASSLIYEQYF
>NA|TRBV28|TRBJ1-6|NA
TGTGCCAGCAGTTTTGCCAGGGCCTCCTCACCCCTCCACTTT
CASSFARASSPLHF
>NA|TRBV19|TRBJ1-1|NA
TGTGCCAGTAGTATAGATCTGGGGGACATGAGATCAGTTACTGAAGCTTTCTTT
CASSIDLGDMRSVTEAFF
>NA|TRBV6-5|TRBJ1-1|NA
TGTGCCAGTTTCATTCGGCTATACACTGAAGCTTTCTTT
CASFIRLYTEAFF
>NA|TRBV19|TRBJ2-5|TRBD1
TGTGCCAGTAGTGTAGGGACAGGGAGGATTCGAGAGACCCAGTACTTC
CASSVGTGRIRETQYF
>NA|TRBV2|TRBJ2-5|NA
TGTGCCAGCAGTGAGCAGGGGCAGGAGACCCAGTACTTC
CASSEQGQETQYF
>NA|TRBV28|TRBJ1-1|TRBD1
TGTGCCAGCAGTTCTACGCCGGGACAGGGGGATACTGAAGCTTTCTTT
CASSSTPGQGDTEAFF
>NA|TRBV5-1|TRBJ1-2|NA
TGCGCCAGCAGCTTGGCTTTACAGGAACAATTCTATGGCTACACCTTC
CASSLALQEQFYGYTF
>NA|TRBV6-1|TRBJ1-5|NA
TGTGCCAGCAGTGAAGGTAGCAATCAGCCCCAGCATTTT
CASSEGSNQPQHF
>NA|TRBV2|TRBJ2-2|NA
TGTGCCAGCTTTTCAAGGGCGGGGGGACAGACCGGGGAGCTGTTTTTT
CASFSRAGGQTGELFF
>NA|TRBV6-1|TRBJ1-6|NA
TGTGCCAGCAGTGAAGGGGCACCCCTCCACTTT
CASSEGAPLHF
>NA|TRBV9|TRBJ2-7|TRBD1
TGTGCCAGCAGCCCAAAGGGACAGCTATCGTACGAGCAGTACTTC
CASSPKGQLSYEQYF
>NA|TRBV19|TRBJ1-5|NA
TGTGCCAGTACCTCCGGGGGTTTGGCGAGCAATCAGCCCCAGCATTTT
CASTSGGLASNQPQHF
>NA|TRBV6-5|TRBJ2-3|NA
TGTGCCAGCAGTTACTCGATAGGGGACACAGATACGCAGTATTTT
CASSYSIGDTDTQYF
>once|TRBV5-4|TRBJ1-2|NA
TGTGCCAGCAGCTCCTGGACAGTTTCCTATGGCTACACCTTC
CASSSWTVSYGYTF
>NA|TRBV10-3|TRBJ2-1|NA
TGTGCCATCAGTGAGTCCGGGGAGGTTGAGCAGTTCTTC
CAISESGEVEQFF
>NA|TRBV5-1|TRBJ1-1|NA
TGCGCCAGCAGCTTGGCCGGAATCAGTGAAGCTTTCTTT
CASSLAGISEAFF
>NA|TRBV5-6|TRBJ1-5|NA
TGTGCCAGCAGCTTCGGGCAGGGGCTCAATCAGCCCCAGCATTTT
CASSFGQGLNQPQHF
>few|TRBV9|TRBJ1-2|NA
TGTGCCAGCAGCGACGAGACAGGCCCCTATGGCTACACCTTC
CASSDETGPYGYTF
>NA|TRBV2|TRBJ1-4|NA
TGTGCCAGCAGTTACAGGTTTATGGAGGAAAAACTGTTTTTT
CASSYRFMEEKLFF
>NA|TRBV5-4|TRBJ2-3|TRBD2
TGTGCCAGCAGCTTGGGGGGGGGTACGCAGTATTTT
CASSLGGGTQYF
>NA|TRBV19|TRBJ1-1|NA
TGTGCCAGCATGAACCCAGAGGACATGAACACTGAAGCTTTCTTT
CASMNPEDMNTEAFF
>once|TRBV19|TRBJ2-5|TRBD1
TGTGCCAGTAGTATGGCCGGGACAGGGAAGGAGACCCAGTACTTC
CASSMAGTGKETQYF
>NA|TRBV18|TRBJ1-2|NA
TGTGCCAGCTCACCCGACAGTATCTTCCAGGGCTACACCTTC
CASSPDSIFQGYTF
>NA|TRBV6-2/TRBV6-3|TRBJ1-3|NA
TGTGCCAGCAGTTACGCCGGGCTAAACTCTGGAAACACCATATATTTT
CASSYAGLNSGNTIYF
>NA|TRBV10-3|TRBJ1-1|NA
TGTGCCATCAGAAGGACCCTGAACACTGAAGCTTTCTTT
CAIRRTLNTEAFF
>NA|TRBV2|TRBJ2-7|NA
TGTGCCAGCAGTGGGGACGCCTACGAGCAGTACTTC
CASSGDAYEQYF
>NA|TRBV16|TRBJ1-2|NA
TGTGCCAGCAGCCCGAGACGTGAGGGGGACTATGGCTACACCTTC
CASSPRREGDYGYTF
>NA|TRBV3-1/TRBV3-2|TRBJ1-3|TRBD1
TGTGCCAGCAGTCCAAAGGGGGCCGGCTTCGGAAACACCATATATTTT
CASSPKGAGFGNTIYF
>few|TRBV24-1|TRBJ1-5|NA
TGTGCCACCAGTGCCCCAAGGGGCTCGGCGGCCCAGCATTTT
CATSAPRGSAAQHF
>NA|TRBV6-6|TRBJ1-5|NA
TGTGCCAGCAGCCAGGGGCCCGGGGCGGACCCCCAGCATTTT
CASSQGPGADPQHF
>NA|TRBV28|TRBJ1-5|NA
TGTGCCAGCACCCCCCATGAGGCTCAGCCCCAGCATTTT
CASTPHEAQPQHF
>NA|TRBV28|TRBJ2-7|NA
TGTGCCAGCAGTTTGTACCGCCCACCCCCCTACGAGCAGTACTTC
CASSLYRPPPYEQYF
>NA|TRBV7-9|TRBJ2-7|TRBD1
TGTGCCAGCAGCCCCCGTCGGGACAGGGTTGCCTACGAGCAGTACTTC
CASSPRRDRVAYEQYF
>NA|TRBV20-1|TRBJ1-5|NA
TGCAGTGCTAGTGATCAGGGAGGGTATCAGCCCCAGCATTTT
CSASDQGGYQPQHF
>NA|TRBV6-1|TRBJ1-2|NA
TGTGCCAGCAGTGAAGCGCCTGGGATCGGCTACACCTTC
CASSEAPGIGYTF
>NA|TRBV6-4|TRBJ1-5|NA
TGTGCCAGCAGAGACCGGGACACCTCTTATCAGCCCCAGCATTTT
CASRDRDTSYQPQHF
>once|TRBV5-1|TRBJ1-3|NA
TGCGCCAGCAGCTTGCCGGGCAGCCCCACTGGAAACACCATATATTTT
CASSLPGSPTGNTIYF
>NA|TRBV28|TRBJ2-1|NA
TGTGCCAGTTCGGGGGCAGCCTCTAGCTCCTACAATGAGCAGTTCTTC
CASSGAASSSYNEQFF
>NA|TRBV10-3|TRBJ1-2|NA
TGTGCCACCGCAGGGGACCAAACTGTTGGCTACACCTTC
CATAGDQTVGYTF
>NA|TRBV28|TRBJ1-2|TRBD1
TGTGCCAGCGGAACAGGGGGCGTCTATGGCTACACCTTC
CASGTGGVYGYTF
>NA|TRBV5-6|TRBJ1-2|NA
TGTGCCAGCAGCCTAACCCCTAAGGAGGACACCTTC
CASSLTPKEDTF
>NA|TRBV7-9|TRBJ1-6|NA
TGTGCCAGCAGCTTATCCTACAGGGCGGATAGGAATTCACCCCTCCACTTT
CASSLSYRADRNSPLHF
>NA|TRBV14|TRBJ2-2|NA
TGTGCCAGCAGCCAATTTCAGGGGACCGGGGAGCTGTTTTTT
CASSQFQGTGELFF
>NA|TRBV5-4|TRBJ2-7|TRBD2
TGTGCCAGCAGCTTGGGGGTAGCGGGCCCGGGGCAGTACTTC
CASSLGVAGPGQYF
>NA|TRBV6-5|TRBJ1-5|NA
TGTGCCAGCAGTTACTCCCTTCATCAGCCCCAGCATTTT
CASSYSLHQPQHF
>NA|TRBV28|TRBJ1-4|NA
TGTGCCAGCAATTACCAGGGCATTGAAAAACTGTTTTTT
CASNYQGIEKLFF
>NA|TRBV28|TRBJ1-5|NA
TGTGCCAGCAGCCTCTCCCCCGGGGGTTATCAGCCCCAGCATTTT
CASSLSPGGYQPQHF